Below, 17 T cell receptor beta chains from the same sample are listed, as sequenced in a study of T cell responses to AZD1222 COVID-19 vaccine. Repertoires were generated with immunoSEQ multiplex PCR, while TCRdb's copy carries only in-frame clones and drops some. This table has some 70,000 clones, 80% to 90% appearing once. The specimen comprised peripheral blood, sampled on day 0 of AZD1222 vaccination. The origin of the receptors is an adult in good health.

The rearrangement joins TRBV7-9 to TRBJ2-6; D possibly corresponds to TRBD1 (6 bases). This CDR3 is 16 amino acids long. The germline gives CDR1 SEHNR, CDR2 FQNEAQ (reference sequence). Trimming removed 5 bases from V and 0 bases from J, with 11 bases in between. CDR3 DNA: TGTGCCAGCAGCCGGACAGAATACTCTGGGGCCAACGTCCTGACTTTC. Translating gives CASSRTEYSGANVLTF.

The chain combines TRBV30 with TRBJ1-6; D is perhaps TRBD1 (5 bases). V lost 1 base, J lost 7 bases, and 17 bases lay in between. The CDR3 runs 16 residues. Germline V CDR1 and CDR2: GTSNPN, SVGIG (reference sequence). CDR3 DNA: TGTGCCTGGAGTGGACCTCGGGACCGACTGAATTCACCCCTCCACTTT. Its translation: CAWSGPRDRLNSPLHF.

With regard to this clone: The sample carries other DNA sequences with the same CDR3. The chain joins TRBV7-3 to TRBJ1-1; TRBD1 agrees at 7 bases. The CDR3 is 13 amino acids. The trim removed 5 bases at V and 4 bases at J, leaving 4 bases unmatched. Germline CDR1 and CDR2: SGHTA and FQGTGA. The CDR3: CASSPTGSTEAFF. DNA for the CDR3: TGTGCCAGCAGCCCGACAGGGTCCACTGAAGCTTTCTTT.

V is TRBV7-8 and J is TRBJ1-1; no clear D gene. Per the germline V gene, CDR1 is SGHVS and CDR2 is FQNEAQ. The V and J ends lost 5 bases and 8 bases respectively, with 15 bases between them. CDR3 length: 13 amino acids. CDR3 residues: CASSRPGLLEAFF. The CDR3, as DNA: TGTGCCAGCAGCCGTCCCGGGCTCCTAGAAGCTTTCTTT.

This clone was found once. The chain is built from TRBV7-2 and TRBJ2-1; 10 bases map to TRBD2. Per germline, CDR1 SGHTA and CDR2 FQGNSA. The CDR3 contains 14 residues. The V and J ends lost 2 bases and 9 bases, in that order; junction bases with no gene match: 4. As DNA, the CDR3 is TGTGCCAGCAGCTTATTAGCGGGGGGAATTGAGCAGTTCTTC. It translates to CASSLLAGGIEQFF.

CDR3 bases: TGCAGCGTTGAAGCGGTAGACAGGGGGGCCGGGGAGCTGTTTTTT. This gives the protein CSVEAVDRGAGELFF. This sequence joins TRBV29-1 and TRBJ2-2; TRBD1 aligns across 9 bases. The ends lost 1 base at V and 6 bases at J; junction bases unmatched: 6. The CDR3 is 15 amino acids. Per the germline V gene, CDR1 is SQVTM and CDR2 is ANQGSEA.

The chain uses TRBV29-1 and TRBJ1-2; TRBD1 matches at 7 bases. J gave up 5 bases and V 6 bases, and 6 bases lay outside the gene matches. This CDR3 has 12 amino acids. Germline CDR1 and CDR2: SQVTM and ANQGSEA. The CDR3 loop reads CSVRDSSYGYTF. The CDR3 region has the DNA TGCAGCGTGCGGGACAGCTCTTATGGCTACACCTTC.

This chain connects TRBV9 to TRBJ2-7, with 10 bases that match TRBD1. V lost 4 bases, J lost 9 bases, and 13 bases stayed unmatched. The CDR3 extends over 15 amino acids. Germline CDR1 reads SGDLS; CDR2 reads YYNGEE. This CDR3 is CASSPGRTGGLMQYF. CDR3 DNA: TGTGCCAGCAGCCCTGGTAGGACAGGGGGATTGATGCAGTACTTC. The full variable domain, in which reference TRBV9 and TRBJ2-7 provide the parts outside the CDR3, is DSGVTQTPKHLITATGQRVTLRCSPRSGDLSVYWYQQSLDQGLQFLIQYYNGEERAKGNILERFSAQQFPDLHSELNLSSLELGDSALYFCASSPGRTGGLMQYFGPGTRLTVT.

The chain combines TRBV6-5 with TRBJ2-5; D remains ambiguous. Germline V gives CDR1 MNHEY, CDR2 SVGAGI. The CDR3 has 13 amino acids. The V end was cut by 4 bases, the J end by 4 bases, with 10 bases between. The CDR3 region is CASSSEFGETQYF. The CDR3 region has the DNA TGTGCCAGCAGTTCAGAGTTCGGAGAGACCCAGTACTTC.

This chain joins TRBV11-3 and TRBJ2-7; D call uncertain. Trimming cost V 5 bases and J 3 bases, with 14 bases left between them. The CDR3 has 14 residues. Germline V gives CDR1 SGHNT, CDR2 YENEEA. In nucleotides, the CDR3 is TGTGCCAGCAGCCCCGATAATCAGGTCTACGAGCAGTACTTC. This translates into CASSPDNQVYEQYF.

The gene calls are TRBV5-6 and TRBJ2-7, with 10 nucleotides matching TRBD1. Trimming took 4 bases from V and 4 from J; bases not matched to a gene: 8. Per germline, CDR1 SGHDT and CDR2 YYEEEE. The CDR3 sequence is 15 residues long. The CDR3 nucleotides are TGTGCCAGCAGCACGAGGACAGGGGGTCGGTACGAGCAGTACTTC. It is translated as CASSTRTGGRYEQYF.

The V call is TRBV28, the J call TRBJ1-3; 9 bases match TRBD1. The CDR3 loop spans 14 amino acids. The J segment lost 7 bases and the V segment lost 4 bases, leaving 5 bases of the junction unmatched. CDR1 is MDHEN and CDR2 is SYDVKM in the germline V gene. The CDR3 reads CASSSPGQGNTIYF. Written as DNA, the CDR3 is TGTGCCAGCAGTTCGCCCGGACAGGGGAACACCATATATTTT.

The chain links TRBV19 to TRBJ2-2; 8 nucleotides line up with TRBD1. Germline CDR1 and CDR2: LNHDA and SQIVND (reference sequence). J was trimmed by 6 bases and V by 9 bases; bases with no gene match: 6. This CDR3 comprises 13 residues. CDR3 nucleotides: TGTGCCAGCCAGGGGGCGCTTTCCGGGGAGCTGTTTTTT. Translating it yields CASQGALSGELFF.

CDR3 in DNA: TGTGCCAGCAGCTTAGGGGAACAGGCCAAGTACTTC. Its translation: CASSLGEQAKYF. V usage is TRBV7-9 and J usage is TRBJ2-7; TRBD1 might be the D (5 bases). The germline CDR1 and CDR2 sequences are SEHNR and FQNEAQ (reference sequence). V was clipped by 1 base and J by 11 bases, with 12 bases between them. This CDR3 contains 12 residues.

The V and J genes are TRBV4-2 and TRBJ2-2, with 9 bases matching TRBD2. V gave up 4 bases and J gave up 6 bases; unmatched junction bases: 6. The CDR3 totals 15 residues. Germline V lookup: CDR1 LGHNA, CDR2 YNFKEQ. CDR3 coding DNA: TGTGCCAGCAGCCCACGACTAGCGGACCCCGGGGAGCTGTTTTTT. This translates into CASSPRLADPGELFF.

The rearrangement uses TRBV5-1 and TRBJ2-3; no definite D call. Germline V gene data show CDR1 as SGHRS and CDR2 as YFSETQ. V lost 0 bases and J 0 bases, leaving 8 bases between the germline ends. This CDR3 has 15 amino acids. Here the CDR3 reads CASSLAGQSTDTQYF. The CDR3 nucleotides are TGCGCCAGCAGCTTGGCAGGTCAAAGCACAGATACGCAGTATTTT.

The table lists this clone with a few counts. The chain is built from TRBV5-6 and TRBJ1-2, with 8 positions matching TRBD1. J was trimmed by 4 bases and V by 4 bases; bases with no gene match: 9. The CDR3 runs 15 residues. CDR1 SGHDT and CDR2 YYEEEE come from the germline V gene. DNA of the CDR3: TGTGCCAGCAGCGGCGACAGGGGAAGGGGCTATGGCTACACCTTC. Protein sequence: CASSGDRGRGYGYTF.